These 27 T cell receptor beta chains were all obtained from the same sample, sequenced in a study of Graves' ophthalmopathy and Graves' hyperthyroidism. RNA transcripts yielded amplified TCR beta CDR3 regions. Second-round multiplex PCR came after a first-round RT-PCR that employed HTBI primers. TCRdb independently ran MiXCR on the multiplex PCR reads; one entry per CDR3 protein. Counted here are approximately 700,000 distinct CDR3 sequences, 35% to 50% occurring once; the ten biggest clones make up approximately 43%. The specimen sequenced was peripheral blood. The receptor source for this set is an adult man with Graves' ophthalmopathy.

As for this clonotype: This could be a read error, since a much larger clone is one nucleotide away. This rearrangement joins TRBV2 to TRBJ1-1, with 10 positions matching TRBD1. Germline assignment: CDR1 SNHLY and CDR2 FYNNEI. This CDR3 contains 13 residues. The CDR3 DNA is TGTGTCAGCAACGACAGGGGGCTGACTGAAGCTTTCTTT. Its protein product is CVSNDRGLTEAFF. Using reference TRBV2 and TRBJ1-1 for the parts outside the CDR3, the full variable domain is EPEVTQTPSHQVTQMGQEVILRCVPISNHLYFYWYRQILGQKVEFLVSFYNNEISEKSEIFDDQFSVERPDGSNFTLKIRSTKLEDSAMYFCVSNDRGLTEAFFGQGTRLTVV.

This clonotype appeared a few times. The chain carries TRBV7-2 and TRBJ2-7; tentatively, D is TRBD2 (6 bases). Germline V gene sequence: CDR1 SGHTA, CDR2 FQGNSA. The CDR3 contains 14 residues. Trimming stripped 5 bases from V and 6 bases from J, with 17 bases between. CDR3: CASSQEAGRSEQYF. CDR3 nucleotide sequence: TGTGCCAGCAGCCAAGAAGCAGGGAGGAGCGAGCAGTACTTC.

This chain connects TRBV7-2 to TRBJ2-2; 9 bases map to TRBD2. The V and J ends lost 3 bases and 0 bases, in that order; junction bases with no gene match: 8. The CDR3 runs to 18 residues. In germline, CDR1 is SGHTA, CDR2 FQGNSA. As DNA, the CDR3 is TGTGCCAGCAGCTTTCCTGAGGCTAGCGGGACGAACACCGGGGAGCTGTTTTTT. Translation: CASSFPEASGTNTGELFF.

In DNA form, the CDR3 reads TGCAGTGCAACCGGGACTAGCGGGGTCCAAGAGACCCAGTACTTC. Residues: CSATGTSGVQETQYF. The chain couples TRBV20-1 to TRBJ2-5; 13 bases agree with TRBD2. Germline loops: CDR1 DFQATT, CDR2 SNEGSKA (reference sequence). The J segment lost 1 base and the V segment lost 6 bases, leaving 5 bases of the junction unmatched. The CDR3 consists of 15 residues.

This clonotype was picked up a small number of times. This chain joins TRBV9 and TRBJ2-7, with D tentatively TRBD1 (5 bases). Looked up from germline, CDR1 is SGDLS and CDR2 is YYNGEE. The CDR3 has 14 amino acids. V shed 2 bases and J shed 2 bases, with 11 bases lying between them. This CDR3 is CASSVSTVPYEQYF. In nucleotides, the CDR3 is TGTGCCAGCAGCGTTTCGACAGTACCCTACGAGCAGTACTTC. The variable domain in full, completed from reference TRBV9 and TRBJ2-7, reads DSGVTQTPKHLITATGQRVTLRCSPRSGDLSVYWYQQSLDQGLQFLIQYYNGEERAKGNILERFSAQQFPDLHSELNLSSLELGDSALYFCASSVSTVPYEQYFGPGTRLTVT.

The J gene is TRBJ2-2, the V gene TRBV24-1, with unresolved D. With 3 bases removed from V and 3 bases from J, the gap between germline ends came to 13 bases. The CDR3 covers 16 residues. Germline V gene sequence: CDR1 KGHDR, CDR2 SFDVKD. CDR3: CATSDIDRAYTGELFF. The CDR3 DNA sequence: TGTGCCACCAGTGATATAGACCGGGCCTACACCGGGGAGCTGTTTTTT.

This clonotype appeared a single time. A read error is likely, as this CDR3 ends without the conserved phenylalanine or tryptophan. V and J are TRBV29-1 and TRBJ1-1, with D perhaps matching TRBD1 (5 bases). The germline V and J ends were trimmed by 4 bases and 5 bases, with 14 bases remaining between them. CDR1 and CDR2 (germline): SQVTM, ANQGSEA. This CDR3 is built from 13 residues. The CDR3 region is CSVVGAGGTEAFY. The DNA for the CDR3 is TGCAGCGTTGTCGGGGCGGGGGGTACTGAAGCTTTCTAT.

This clonotype was seen ten or more times. V and J are TRBV2 and TRBJ1-4; a weak D match, TRBD1 (6 bases). With 7 bases removed from V and 7 bases from J, the gap between germline ends came to 16 bases. CDR1 and CDR2 from the germline V gene are SNHLY and FYNNEI. The CDR3 is 14 amino acids. The CDR3 here is CASNGRLGAEKLFF. DNA for the CDR3: TGTGCCAGCAATGGCCGACTGGGGGCTGAAAAACTGTTTTTT.

A remark on this clonotype: A much larger clonotype is one base distant, so this may be a read error. This chain links TRBV7-8 with TRBJ2-7; a possible D gene is TRBD2 (6 bases). This CDR3 comprises 16 residues. V shed 3 bases and J shed 7 bases, with 22 bases lying between them. Germline V gene sequence: CDR1 SGHVS, CDR2 FQNEAQ. CDR3 protein: CASSFRWAGRSEEQYF. The CDR3 bases are TGTGCCAGCAGCTTCAGGTGGGCGGGAAGGAGTGAAGAGCAGTACTTC.

This clonotype came up many times. The rearrangement uses TRBV7-9 and TRBJ1-6; TRBD1 might be the D (6 bases). CDR1 and CDR2 (germline): SEHNR, FQNEAQ (reference sequence). There are 14 residues in the CDR3. Between the trimmed V and J ends, which lost 5 bases and 7 bases, there was a span of 12 bases. The DNA of the CDR3 is TGTGCCAGCAGCCCGGACAGTCGGAATTCACCCCTCCACTTT. Its translation: CASSPDSRNSPLHF.

In this sample, this clonotype turned up a few times. The chain joins TRBV20-1 to TRBJ2-5; 11 nucleotides align to TRBD2. The germline V gene has CDR1 DFQATT and CDR2 SNEGSKA (reference sequence). The CDR3 loop spans 16 amino acids. With 7 bases clipped from V and 14 bases from J, the junction kept 24 bases outside the gene matches. The DNA of the CDR3 is TGCAGTGTTAAACAGCCCGGCTGGCTAGCGGGGGGCCCCCGTTACTTC. Translation: CSVKQPGWLAGGPRYF.

A word on this clonotype: One junction end does not reproduce the germline sequence, and a read error may be involved. The chain is built from TRBV10-3 and TRBJ2-7; D remains ambiguous. The CDR3 has 13 amino acids. Germline values: CDR1 ENHRY, CDR2 SYGVKD. The CDR3 is CASSSRQTGEQYF. CDR3 sequence (DNA): TGTGCCAGCAGTTCTCGTCAGACCGGCGAGCAGTACTTC.

This clonotype was recorded many times. The chain has TRBV11-2 and TRBJ1-2; D unresolved. This CDR3 has 14 residues. V shed 0 bases and J shed 2 bases, with 7 bases lying between them. Germline CDR1 reads SGHAT; CDR2 reads FQNNGV. CDR3 DNA: TGTGCCAGCAGCTTAGATGCCCAGAACTATGGCTACACCTTC. It encodes CASSLDAQNYGYTF.

The chain carries TRBV11-1 and TRBJ1-2; unclear D gene. V lost 1 base and J 5 bases, leaving 8 bases between the germline ends. The CDR3 covers 13 residues. The germline V gene encodes CDR1 SGHAT and CDR2 FQDESV (reference sequence). The DNA of the CDR3 is TGTGCCAGCAGCTTAGGGGCCCTATATGGCTACACCTTC. It translates to CASSLGALYGYTF.

The chain employs TRBV15 and TRBJ1-2; the D is unclear. Between the trimmed V and J ends, which lost 10 bases and 5 bases, there was a span of 17 bases. The CDR3 consists of 13 residues. The V gene's germline CDR1 is LNHNV and CDR2 YYDKDF (reference sequence). CDR3 nucleotide sequence: TGTGCCAGCTCACCACCCGGAACATATGGCTACACCTTC. Translating gives CASSPPGTYGYTF.

This clonotype was detected only a few times. V gene TRBV10-3 combines with J gene TRBJ2-5; D is undetermined. The germline V gene encodes CDR1 ENHRY and CDR2 SYGVKD. Trimming took 10 bases from V and 5 from J, leaving 17 bases between them. This CDR3 has 13 residues. CDR3 nucleotide sequence: TGTGCCAGCAGACGAGCCCCGAGGGAGACCCAGTACTTC. Translation gives CASRRAPRETQYF.

Concerning this clonotype: An end of the junction differs from the germline gene, which may be a read error. The chain has TRBV5-1 and TRBJ1-1, with D uncertain. The V gene's germline CDR1 is SGHRS and CDR2 YFSETQ. The CDR3 consists of 14 residues. The CDR3 DNA sequence: TGTGCCAGCAGCTTGGGAGTAACAGCCACTGAAGCTTTCTTT. Its protein is CASSLGVTATEAFF.

The rearrangement uses TRBV27 and TRBJ1-1; perhaps TRBD1 as D (6 bases). Germline V gives CDR1 MNHEY, CDR2 SMNVEV (reference sequence). Trimming left V 4 bases short and J 7 bases short, with 10 bases between. The CDR3 sequence is 12 residues long. For the CDR3, the DNA is TGTGCCAGCAGTTCCACAGGGTTTGAAGCTTTCTTT. It specifies CASSSTGFEAFF.

V usage is TRBV20-1 and J usage is TRBJ2-7, with 10 bases aligning to TRBD2. Trimming cost V 2 bases and J 2 bases; bases outside gene matches: 9. Germline-derived CDR1 and CDR2 are DFQATT and SNEGSKA (reference sequence). The length of the CDR3 is 16 residues. The CDR3 coding sequence is TGCAGTGCTAGACCCTCGACTAGCGGGCAACCCTACGAGCAGTACGTC. Its protein is CSARPSTSGQPYEQYV.

This clonotype was seen ten or more times. The rearrangement uses TRBV14 and TRBJ1-6, with 8 bases aligning to TRBD1. With 2 bases clipped from V and 6 bases from J, the junction kept 3 bases outside the gene matches. CDR1 SGHDN and CDR2 FVKESK come from the germline V gene. The CDR3 has 15 amino acids. This CDR3 is CASSQQQGVNSPLHF. DNA for the CDR3: TGTGCCAGCAGCCAACAACAGGGGGTTAATTCACCCCTCCACTTT. The full variable domain, with the rest looked up from reference TRBV14 and TRBJ1-6, is EAGVTQFPSHSVIEKGQTVTLRCDPISGHDNLYWYRRVMGKEIKFLLHFVKESKQDESGMPNNRFLAERTGGTYSTLKVQPAELEDSGVYFCASSQQQGVNSPLHFGNGTRLTVT.

In its sample, this clonotype was seen a few times. The rearrangement joins TRBV7-9 to TRBJ2-5; possibly TRBD1 for D (6 bases). The CDR3 runs 15 residues. The V end lost 6 bases, the J end lost 2 bases, and 16 bases lay between the germline ends. In germline, CDR1 is SEHNR, CDR2 FQNEAQ (reference sequence). CDR3 DNA: TGTGCCAGCAGTTACAACAGGGATAAACAAGAGACCCAGTACTTC. Protein: CASSYNRDKQETQYF.

The chain couples TRBV29-1 to TRBJ2-7; 7 bases match TRBD1. V was pared by 5 bases and J by 6 bases, with 16 bases of the junction left unmatched. This CDR3 contains 15 residues. Germline lookup yields CDR1 SQVTM and CDR2 ANQGSEA. The CDR3 DNA sequence: TGCAGCGTTCGGGGACAGATAACTAGGTCGTTCGAGCAGTACTTC. It specifies CSVRGQITRSFEQYF.

With respect to this clonotype: This could be a read error, since a much larger clone is one nucleotide away. V is TRBV10-3 and J is TRBJ2-5, with D possibly matching TRBD1 (6 bases). Germline V CDR1 and CDR2: ENHRY, SYGVKD. The CDR3 consists of 14 residues. The CDR3 DNA reads TGTGCCAGCAGTGAGTCCTGGACAGAAGAGACCCAGTACTTC. It yields the protein CASSESWTEETQYF.

Points on this clonotype: A read error may account for a junction end that differs from germline. This chain joins TRBV20-1 and TRBJ2-7; D ambiguous. The germline CDR1 and CDR2 sequences are DFQATT and SNEGSKA (reference sequence). The length of the CDR3 is 10 residues. CDR3 in DNA: TGCAGTGCTAGAGATTACGCGCAGTACTTC. It is translated as CSARDYAQYF.

The count of this clonotype is one. The V and J genes are TRBV19 and TRBJ2-5; TRBD1 might be the D (6 bases). The V gene's germline CDR1 is LNHDA and CDR2 SQIVND (reference sequence). V lost 11 bases and J lost 4, with 17 bases in between. This CDR3 is 13 amino acids long. The CDR3: CAWSTRGSETQYF. The CDR3 bases are TGTGCCTGGAGTACGAGGGGGTCAGAGACCCAGTACTTC.

In DNA, the CDR3 is TGTGCCAGTAGTACTACAGGCTCTGGGGCCAACGTCCTGACTTTC. It encodes CASSTTGSGANVLTF. The V gene is TRBV19, the J gene TRBJ2-6; D is perhaps TRBD1 (5 bases). There are 15 residues in the CDR3. The V and J ends lost 4 bases and 0 bases respectively, with 7 bases between them. Germline V gene sequence: CDR1 LNHDA, CDR2 SQIVND (reference sequence).

The chain links TRBV11-2 to TRBJ2-5; D remains unclear. This CDR3 comprises 18 residues. Trimming stripped 2 bases from V and 4 bases from J, with 23 bases between. Germline V gives CDR1 SGHAT, CDR2 FQNNGV. CDR3 nucleotide sequence: TGTGCCAGCAGCTTAACTCAATTTAACGGGCCCACGGGAGAGACCCAGTACTTC. Translated, it gives CASSLTQFNGPTGETQYF. Variable domain in full (rest from reference TRBV11-2 and TRBJ2-5): EAGVAQSPRYKIIEKRQSVAFWCNPISGHATLYWYQQILGQGPKLLIQFQNNGVVDDSQLPKDRFSAERLKGVDSTLKIQPAKLEDSAVYLCASSLTQFNGPTGETQYFGPGTRLLVL.